The 23 T cell receptor beta chains below were found in one sample sequenced in a study of T cell repertoires in cytomegalovirus infection. TCRdb ran MiXCR on the reads and lists one entry per CDR3 protein. The sample shows about half a million distinct CDR3 sequences, roughly a third of them seen only once. No antigens are known for them. The material sequenced was cultured PBMCs, taken from culture after CMV antigen stimulation. These receptors came from a human donor in good health (CMV status not recorded). Some clones in this sample may be carry-over from other donors' samples.

This clonotype was counted a few times. An end of the junction differs from the germline gene, which may be a read error. The rearrangement joins TRBV7-7 to TRBJ2-2, with no clear D. Germline V gene lookup returns CDR1 SSHAT and CDR2 FNYEAQ (reference sequence). The CDR3 runs to 13 residues. As DNA, the CDR3 is TGTGCTAGCAGCCCGATGAACACCGGGGAGCTGTTTTTT. Protein sequence: CASSPMNTGELFF. Variable domain in full (rest from reference TRBV7-7 and TRBJ2-2): GAGVSQSPRYKVTKRGQDVTLRCDPISSHATLYWYQQALGQGPEFLTYFNYEAQPDKSGLPSDRFSAERPEGSISTLTIQRTEQRDSAMYRCASSPMNTGELFFGEGSRLTVL.

This chain joins TRBV7-2 and TRBJ2-7; D might be TRBD2 (6 bases). Germline loops: CDR1 SGHTA, CDR2 FQGNSA. The CDR3 is 14 residues long. The germline V and J ends were trimmed by 5 bases and 2 bases, with 13 bases remaining between them. The CDR3, as DNA: TGTGCCAGCAGCCCGGGGGAGATCCCCTACGAGCAGTACTTC. This translates into CASSPGEIPYEQYF.

The chain links TRBV7-3 to TRBJ2-7; 8 bases fit TRBD1. The junction had 7 bases not matched to a gene; V was cut back by 4 bases and J by 2 bases. From germline, CDR1 is SGHTA and CDR2 FQGTGA. The CDR3 contains 15 residues. The DNA for the CDR3 is TGTGCCAGCAGCTCCCGGGACAGGTCCCCCTACGAGCAGTACTTC. This sequence encodes CASSSRDRSPYEQYF.

DNA for the CDR3: TGTGCCAGCAATCCGCAGGGTCATGGCTACACCTTC. Residues: CASNPQGHGYTF. This rearrangement joins TRBV6-6 to TRBJ1-2, with a tentative D call TRBD1 (5 bases). V was trimmed by 7 bases and J by 6 bases, leaving 12 bases between them. This CDR3 region has 12 residues. The germline V gene has CDR1 MNHNY and CDR2 SVGAGI (reference sequence).

This clonotype was counted many times. The V gene is TRBV12-3 or TRBV12-4, the J gene TRBJ2-1; TRBD1 matches at 7 bases. V was clipped by 5 bases and J by 15 bases; unmatched bases: 13. The CDR3 is 13 amino acids. This CDR3 is CASSPSRDSTTFF. The DNA of the CDR3 is TGTGCCAGCAGTCCCAGTCGGGACAGCACGACGTTCTTC.

Only a few counts were recorded for this clonotype. The chain couples TRBV20-1 to TRBJ2-5, with 12 bases aligning to TRBD2. The CDR3 consists of 18 residues. Per the germline V gene, CDR1 is DFQATT and CDR2 is SNEGSKA (reference sequence). V lost 6 bases and J lost 3; bases outside the gene matches: 17. The CDR3 nucleotides read TGCAGTGCCAATCCGGGGATCGGGCTAGCGGGAGGGAAAGAGACCCAGTACTTC. As protein: CSANPGIGLAGGKETQYF.

This chain joins TRBV6-1 and TRBJ2-7; a weak D match, TRBD2 (5 bases). This CDR3 contains 14 residues. V was shortened by 6 bases and J by 2 bases, with 14 bases between the two germline ends. Germline-derived CDR1 and CDR2 are MNHNS and SASEGT. The CDR3 DNA is TGTGCCAGCAGACGAGGGAGTGGAACCTACGAGCAGTACGTC. Amino acids: CASRRGSGTYEQYV.

This chain links TRBV6-6 with TRBJ2-7, with D perhaps matching TRBD1 (6 bases). This CDR3 has 17 residues. V was shortened by 6 bases and J by 2 bases, with 23 bases between the two germline ends. Germline-derived CDR1 and CDR2 are MNHNY and SVGAGI (reference sequence). CDR3 nucleotide sequence: TGTGCCAGCAGCCCTTCCGGACCCCTTTGGACAGCCTACGAGCAGTACTTC. Residues: CASSPSGPLWTAYEQYF.

V usage is TRBV19 and J usage is TRBJ2-3; D unresolved. The CDR3 has 14 amino acids. CDR1 LNHDA and CDR2 SQIVND come from the germline V gene (reference sequence). V was cut by 1 base and J by 1 base, with 6 bases left in between. The CDR3 nucleotides are TGTGCCAGTAGTATAGGGAAGGGCACAGATACGCAGTATTTT. Protein sequence: CASSIGKGTDTQYF.

J is TRBJ1-2 and V is TRBV6-6, with 8 bases that match TRBD1. Trimming took 6 bases from V and 2 from J; bases not matched to a gene: 5. CDR3 length: 14 amino acids. Germline lookup yields CDR1 MNHNY and CDR2 SVGAGI (reference sequence). CDR3 bases: TGTGCCAGCAGAATCCAGGGGGCGAACTATGGCTACACCTTC. Translated, it gives CASRIQGANYGYTF.

This clonotype was seen ten or more times. The CDR3 is CASSLGGTSGRARSSYNEQFF. CDR3 DNA: TGTGCCAGCAGCTTAGGAGGGACTAGCGGGAGGGCTCGGAGCTCCTACAATGAGCAGTTCTTC. The chain combines TRBV7-2 with TRBJ2-1; 16 nucleotides align to TRBD2. The V gene end was trimmed by 1 base and the J gene end by 0 bases; junction bases not matched to a gene: 9. CDR1 and CDR2 (germline): SGHTA, FQGNSA. This CDR3 contains 21 residues.

This clonotype was recorded a few times. The chain couples TRBV4-1 to TRBJ1-2; unclear D gene. This CDR3 is built from 11 residues. V dropped 0 bases and J dropped 8 bases, with 4 bases sitting between them. The germline gives CDR1 MGHRA, CDR2 YSYEKL. The CDR3, as DNA: TGCGCCAGCAGCCAAGACTCCGGCTACACCTTC. Protein: CASSQDSGYTF.

The rearrangement joins TRBV7-3 to TRBJ2-7; 10 bases fit TRBD2. With 5 bases clipped from V and 5 bases from J, the junction kept 9 bases outside the gene matches. The germline V gene encodes CDR1 SGHTA and CDR2 FQGTGA. The CDR3 runs to 15 residues. The CDR3 spells CASSPRLAGVHEQYF. The DNA for the CDR3 is TGTGCCAGCAGCCCCCGGCTAGCGGGAGTCCACGAGCAGTACTTC.

The chain couples TRBV19 to TRBJ2-1, with 8 bases identical to TRBD1. The junction had 12 bases not matched to a gene; V was cut back by 9 bases and J by 2 bases. From germline, CDR1 is LNHDA and CDR2 SQIVND (reference sequence). This CDR3 is 16 amino acids long. In nucleotides, the CDR3 is TGTGCCAGAGACCCGCGGGACAGGCTTCCCTACAATGAGCAGTTCTTC. It encodes CARDPRDRLPYNEQFF. The whole variable domain, filled in from reference TRBV19 and TRBJ2-1, reads DGGITQSPKYLFRKEGQNVTLSCEQNLNHDAMYWYRQDPGQGLRLIYYSQIVNDFQKGDIAEGYSVSREKKESFPLTVTSAQKNPTAFYLCARDPRDRLPYNEQFFGPGTRLTVL.

This clonotype occurred a few times. The V call is TRBV7-9, the J call TRBJ2-1; perhaps TRBD2 as D (5 bases). The V gene lost 5 bases and the J gene lost 8 bases, with 19 bases spanning the gap. Germline V gene lookup returns CDR1 SEHNR and CDR2 FQNEAQ (reference sequence). The CDR3 length is 15 residues. The CDR3: CASSPRLRVSDEQFF. CDR3 nucleotides: TGTGCCAGCAGCCCCCGTTTGAGGGTGTCGGATGAGCAGTTCTTC.

This clonotype was observed many times. This sequence joins TRBV7-2 and TRBJ2-2; 8 nucleotides agree with TRBD2. Germline V CDR1 and CDR2: SGHTA, FQGNSA. The V gene end was trimmed by 1 base and the J gene end by 6 bases; junction bases not matched to a gene: 7. This CDR3 contains 16 residues. This CDR3 reads CASSLVGTRSSGELFF. CDR3 DNA sequence: TGTGCCAGCAGCTTAGTTGGGACTAGAAGTTCCGGGGAGCTGTTTTTT.

The chain links TRBV10-3 to TRBJ2-7, with D perhaps matching TRBD1 or TRBD2 (5 bases each). Trimming shortened V by 7 bases and J by 0 bases, and 13 bases separated the two germline ends. The CDR3 sequence is 14 residues long. The germline gives CDR1 ENHRY, CDR2 SYGVKD. In DNA, the CDR3 is TGTGCCATCATCTTCCGGGACGACTCCTACGAGCAGTACGTC. Protein product: CAIIFRDDSYEQYV.

This clonotype was detected a few times. V gene TRBV28 combines with J gene TRBJ1-2; 12 bases map to TRBD1. This CDR3 comprises 14 residues. V trimming: 6 bases; J trimming: 8 bases; junction bases outside the gene matches: 7. Germline CDR1 reads MDHEN; CDR2 reads SYDVKM. The CDR3 sequence: CASSRDRGRQGYTF. The CDR3 DNA reads as TGTGCCAGCAGCCGGGACAGGGGGCGGCAAGGCTACACCTTC.

The chain links TRBV6-2 or TRBV6-3 to TRBJ2-7; tentative D call: TRBD2 (6 bases). Germline values: CDR1 MNHEY, CDR2 SVGEGT. Trimming shortened V by 6 bases and J by 2 bases, and 23 bases separated the two germline ends. The CDR3 consists of 17 residues. This chain's CDR3 is CASSWGPLERATYEQYV. The CDR3 DNA is TGTGCCAGCAGCTGGGGACCCCTGGAGCGGGCAACCTACGAGCAGTACGTC.

The V call is TRBV5-6, the J call TRBJ1-1, with TRBD1 as a possible D gene (5 bases). The V end was cut by 2 bases, the J end by 4 bases, with 15 bases between. The CDR3 extends over 15 amino acids. Germline V CDR1 and CDR2: SGHDT, YYEEEE. This CDR3 reads CASSLPGKGATEAFF. The DNA of the CDR3 is TGTGCCAGCAGCTTACCGGGAAAAGGGGCCACTGAAGCTTTCTTT.

The rearrangement links TRBV24-1 to TRBJ1-1; TRBD1 agrees at 9 bases. The CDR3 has 15 amino acids. Per germline, CDR1 KGHDR and CDR2 SFDVKD. V lost 4 bases, J lost 4 bases, and 6 bases stayed unmatched. This CDR3 is CATSDATGGSTEAFF. The CDR3 DNA follows: TGTGCCACCAGTGACGCGACAGGGGGAAGCACTGAAGCTTTCTTT.

Only a few counts were recorded for this clonotype. The chain has TRBV11-1 and TRBJ2-5, with TRBD1 identical over 7 bases. V was pared by 5 bases and J by 4 bases, with 10 bases of the junction left unmatched. Germline V lookup: CDR1 SGHAT, CDR2 FQDESV (reference sequence). There are 15 residues in the CDR3. The CDR3: CASSPRQGVGETQYF. The DNA of the CDR3 is TGTGCCAGCAGCCCACGACAGGGAGTGGGAGAGACCCAGTACTTC.

The genes are TRBV28 and TRBJ2-7, with D possibly TRBD1 on 6 matching bases. Germline CDR1 and CDR2: MDHEN and SYDVKM. The V end was cut by 6 bases, the J end by 2 bases, with 17 bases between. The CDR3 covers 15 residues. The CDR3 is CASRPSGVGAYEQYF. The CDR3 DNA follows: TGTGCCAGCAGGCCATCAGGGGTGGGAGCCTACGAGCAGTACTTC.